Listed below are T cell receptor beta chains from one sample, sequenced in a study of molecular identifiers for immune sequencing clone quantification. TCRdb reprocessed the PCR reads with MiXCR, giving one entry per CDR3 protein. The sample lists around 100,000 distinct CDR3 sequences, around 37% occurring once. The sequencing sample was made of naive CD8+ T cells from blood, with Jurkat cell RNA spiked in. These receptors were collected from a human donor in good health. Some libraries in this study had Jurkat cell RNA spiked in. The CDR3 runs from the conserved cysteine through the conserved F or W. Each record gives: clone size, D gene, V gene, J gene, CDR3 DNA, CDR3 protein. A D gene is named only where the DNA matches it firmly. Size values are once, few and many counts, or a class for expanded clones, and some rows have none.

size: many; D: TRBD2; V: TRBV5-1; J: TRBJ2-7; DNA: TGCGCCAGCAGCGCCGGGACTAGCGGGAGCAACGAGCAGTACTTC; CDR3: CASSAGTSGSNEQYF
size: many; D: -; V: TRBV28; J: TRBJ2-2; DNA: TGTGCCAGCAGTTTATTGGCGGGGAACACCGGGGAGCTGTTTTTT; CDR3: CASSLLAGNTGELFF
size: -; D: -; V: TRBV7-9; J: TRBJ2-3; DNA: TGTGCCAGCAGCGGACCGGTCCGGACTATCTCAGATACGCAGTATTTT; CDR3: CASSGPVRTISDTQYF
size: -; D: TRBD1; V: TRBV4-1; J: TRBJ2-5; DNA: TGCGCCAGCAGCCAAGAGGGGACAGGACCCCAAGAGACCCAGTACTTC; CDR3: CASSQEGTGPQETQYF
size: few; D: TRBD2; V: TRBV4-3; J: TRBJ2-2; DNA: TGCGCCAGCAGCCAAGACCCGGGAGGATTCCTCGGGGAGCTGTTTTTT; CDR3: CASSQDPGGFLGELFF
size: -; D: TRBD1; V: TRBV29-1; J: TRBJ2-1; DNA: TGCAGCGATATACAGGGGAACTACAATGAGCAGTTCTTC; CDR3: CSDIQGNYNEQFF
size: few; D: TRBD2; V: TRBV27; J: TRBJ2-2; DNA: TGTGCCAGCAGTTTATCGGCGGGGGAAGGGACCGGGGAGCTGTTTTTT; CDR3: CASSLSAGEGTGELFF
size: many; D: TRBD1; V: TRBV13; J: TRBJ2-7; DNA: TGTGCCAGCAGCTCCGGGACAGGGGCCTACGAGCAGTACTTC; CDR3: CASSSGTGAYEQYF
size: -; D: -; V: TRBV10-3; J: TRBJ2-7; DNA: TGTGCCATCAGCGGGTCGGCAGGGAGCTCCTACGAGCAGTACTTC; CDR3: CAISGSAGSSYEQYF
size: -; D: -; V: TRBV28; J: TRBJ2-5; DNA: TGTGCCAGCAGATTACCTCCCCAGCGGGCCTTCCAAGAGACCCAGTACTTC; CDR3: CASRLPPQRAFQETQYF
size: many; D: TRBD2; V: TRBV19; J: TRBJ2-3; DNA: TGTGCCATCTCCTCGGGGGGGTCAGATACGCAGTATTTT; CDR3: CAISSGGSDTQYF
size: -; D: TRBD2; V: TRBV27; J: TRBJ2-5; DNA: TGTGCCAGCAACAGACTAGCGGGAGTCCAAGAGACCCAGTACTTC; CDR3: CASNRLAGVQETQYF
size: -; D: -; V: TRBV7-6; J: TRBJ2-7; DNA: TGTGCCAGCACCCCTGCCATGGACAATCCGTCCTACGAGCAGTACTTC; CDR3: CASTPAMDNPSYEQYF
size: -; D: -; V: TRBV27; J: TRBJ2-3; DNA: TGTGCCAGCAGTTTACAAGGAGGGCTCAATACAGATACGCAGTATTTT; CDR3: CASSLQGGLNTDTQYF
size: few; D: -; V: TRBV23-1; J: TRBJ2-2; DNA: TGCGCCAGCAGTCAACTGGGGCGGGCCGGGGAGCTGTTTTTT; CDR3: CASSQLGRAGELFF
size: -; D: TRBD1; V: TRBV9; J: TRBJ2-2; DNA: TGTGCCAGCAGCAACCCGGGACAGGGGGCGAATACCGGGGAGCTGTTTTTT; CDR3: CASSNPGQGANTGELFF
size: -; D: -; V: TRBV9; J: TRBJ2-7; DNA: TGTGCCAGCAGCCCAGAGGGTAGCGACCTCTACGAGCAGTACTTC; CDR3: CASSPEGSDLYEQYF
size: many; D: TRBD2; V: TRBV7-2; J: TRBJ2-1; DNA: TGTGCCAGCAGCTTTTTAGCGGGAGCCCCCTCCCATGAGCAGTTCTTC; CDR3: CASSFLAGAPSHEQFF
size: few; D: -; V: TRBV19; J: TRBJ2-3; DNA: TGTGCCAGTAGTAGTGTGAGCACAGATACGCAGTATTTT; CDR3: CASSSVSTDTQYF
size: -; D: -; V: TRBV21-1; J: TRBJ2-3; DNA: TGTGCCAGCAGCTCATTTCGACGAGGGTACCTAGCGGATACGCAGTATTTT; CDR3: CASSSFRRGYLADTQYF
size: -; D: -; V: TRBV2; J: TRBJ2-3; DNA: TGTGCCAGCAGGGCCGGGAGCCTAATTACAGATACGCAGTATTTT; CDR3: CASRAGSLITDTQYF
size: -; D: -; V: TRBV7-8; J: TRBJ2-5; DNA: TGTGCCAGCAGCTTTTCTTACGGGGCGCACCCCCAGTACTTC; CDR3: CASSFSYGAHPQYF
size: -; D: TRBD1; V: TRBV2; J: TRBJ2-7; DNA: TGTGCCAGGCTACCCCATCCCGGGACAGAGTTCTACGAGCAGTACTTC; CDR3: CARLPHPGTEFYEQYF
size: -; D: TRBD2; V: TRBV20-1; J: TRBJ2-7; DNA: TGCAGTGCTAAAACTTCTAGCGGGAGGCTCTACGAGCAGTACTTC; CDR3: CSAKTSSGRLYEQYF
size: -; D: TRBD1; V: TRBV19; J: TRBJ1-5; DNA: TGTGCCAGTAGTCCTACAGGGGTGGGCAATCAGCCCCAGCATTTT; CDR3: CASSPTGVGNQPQHF
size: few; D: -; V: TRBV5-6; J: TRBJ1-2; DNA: TGTGCCAGCAGCTTGGGGACCAAGTACTATGGCTACACCTTC; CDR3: CASSLGTKYYGYTF
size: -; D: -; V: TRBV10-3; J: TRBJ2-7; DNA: TGTGCCCTTCGGGGCCTCCTGGGGGGCGAGCAGTACTTC; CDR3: CALRGLLGGEQYF